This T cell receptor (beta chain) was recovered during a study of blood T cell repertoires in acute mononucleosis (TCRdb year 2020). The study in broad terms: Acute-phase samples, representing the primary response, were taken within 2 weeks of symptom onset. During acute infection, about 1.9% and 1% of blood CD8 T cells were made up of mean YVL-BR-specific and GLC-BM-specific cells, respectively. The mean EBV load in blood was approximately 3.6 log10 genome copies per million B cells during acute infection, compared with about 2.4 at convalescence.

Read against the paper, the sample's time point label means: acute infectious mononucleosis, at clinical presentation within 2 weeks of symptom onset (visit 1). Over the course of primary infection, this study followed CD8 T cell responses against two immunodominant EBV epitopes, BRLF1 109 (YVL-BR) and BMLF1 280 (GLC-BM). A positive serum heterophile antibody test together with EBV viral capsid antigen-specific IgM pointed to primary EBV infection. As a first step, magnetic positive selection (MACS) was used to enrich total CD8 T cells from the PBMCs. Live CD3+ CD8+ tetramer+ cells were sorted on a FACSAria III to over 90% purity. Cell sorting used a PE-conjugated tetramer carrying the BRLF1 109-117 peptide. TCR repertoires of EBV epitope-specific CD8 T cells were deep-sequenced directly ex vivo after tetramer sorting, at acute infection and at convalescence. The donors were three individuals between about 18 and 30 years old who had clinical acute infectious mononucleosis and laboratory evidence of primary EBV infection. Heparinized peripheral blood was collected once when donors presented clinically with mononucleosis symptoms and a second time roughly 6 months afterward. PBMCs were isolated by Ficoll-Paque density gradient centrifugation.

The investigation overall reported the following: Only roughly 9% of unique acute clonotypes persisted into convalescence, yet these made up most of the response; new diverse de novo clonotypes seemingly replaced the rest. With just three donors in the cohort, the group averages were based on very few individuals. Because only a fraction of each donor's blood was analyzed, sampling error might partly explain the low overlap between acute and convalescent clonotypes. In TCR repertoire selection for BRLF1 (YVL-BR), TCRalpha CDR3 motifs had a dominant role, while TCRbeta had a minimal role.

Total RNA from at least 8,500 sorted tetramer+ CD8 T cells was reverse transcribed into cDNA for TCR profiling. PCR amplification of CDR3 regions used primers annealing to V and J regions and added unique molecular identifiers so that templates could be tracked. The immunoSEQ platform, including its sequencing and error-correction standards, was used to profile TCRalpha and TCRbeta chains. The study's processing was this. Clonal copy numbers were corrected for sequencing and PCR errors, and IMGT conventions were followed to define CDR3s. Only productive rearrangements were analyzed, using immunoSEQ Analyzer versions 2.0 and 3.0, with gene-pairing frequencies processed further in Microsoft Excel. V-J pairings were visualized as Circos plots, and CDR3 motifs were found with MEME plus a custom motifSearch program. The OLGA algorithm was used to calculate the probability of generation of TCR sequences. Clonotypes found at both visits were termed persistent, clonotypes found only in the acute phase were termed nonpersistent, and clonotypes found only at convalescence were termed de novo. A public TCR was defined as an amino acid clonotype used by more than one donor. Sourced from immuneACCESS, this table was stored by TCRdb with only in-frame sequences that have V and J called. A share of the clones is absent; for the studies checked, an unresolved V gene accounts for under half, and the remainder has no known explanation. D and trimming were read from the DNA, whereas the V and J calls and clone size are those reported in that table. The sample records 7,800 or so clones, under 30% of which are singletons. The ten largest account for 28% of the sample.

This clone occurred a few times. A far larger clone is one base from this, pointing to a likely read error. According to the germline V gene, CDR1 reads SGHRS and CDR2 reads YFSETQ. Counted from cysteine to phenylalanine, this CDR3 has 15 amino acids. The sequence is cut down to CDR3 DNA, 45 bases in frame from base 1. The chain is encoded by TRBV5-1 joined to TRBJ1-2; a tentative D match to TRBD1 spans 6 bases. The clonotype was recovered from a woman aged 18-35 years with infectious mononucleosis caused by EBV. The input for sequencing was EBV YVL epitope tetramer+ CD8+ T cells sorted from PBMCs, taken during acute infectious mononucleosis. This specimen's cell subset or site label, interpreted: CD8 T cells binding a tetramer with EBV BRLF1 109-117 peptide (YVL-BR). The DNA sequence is TGCGCCACCAGCTTGGCCGGGGGGGGGCCAAGTGGCTACACCTTC. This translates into CATSLAGGGPSGYTF.